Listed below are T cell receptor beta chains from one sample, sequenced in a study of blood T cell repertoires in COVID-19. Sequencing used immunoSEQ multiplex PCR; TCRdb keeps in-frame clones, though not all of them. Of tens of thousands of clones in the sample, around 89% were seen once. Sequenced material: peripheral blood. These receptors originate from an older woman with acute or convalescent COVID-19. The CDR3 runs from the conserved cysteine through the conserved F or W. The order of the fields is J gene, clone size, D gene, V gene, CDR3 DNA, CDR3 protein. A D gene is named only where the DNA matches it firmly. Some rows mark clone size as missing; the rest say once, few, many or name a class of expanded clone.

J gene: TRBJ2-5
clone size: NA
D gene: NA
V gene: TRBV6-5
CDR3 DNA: TGTGCCAGCAGCTTCATACAGGGCCAAGAGACCCAGTACTTC
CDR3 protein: CASSFIQGQETQYF

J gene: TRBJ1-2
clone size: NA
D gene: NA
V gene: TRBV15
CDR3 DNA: TGTGCCACCAGCAGAGACCGGGGGGGACATGGCTACACCTTC
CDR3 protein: CATSRDRGGHGYTF

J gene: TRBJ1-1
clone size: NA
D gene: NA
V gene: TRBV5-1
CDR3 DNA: TGCGCCAGCAGCTTGGTTCTCGGGACATCCTACACTGAAGCTTTCTTT
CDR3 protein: CASSLVLGTSYTEAFF

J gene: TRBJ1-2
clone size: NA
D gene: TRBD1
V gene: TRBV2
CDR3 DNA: TGTGCCAGCAGTACAGGGGTCGCTAACTATGGCTACACCTTC
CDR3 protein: CASSTGVANYGYTF

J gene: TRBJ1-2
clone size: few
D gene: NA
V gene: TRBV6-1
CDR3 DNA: TGTGCCAGCAGTGAAGCGGCGGGTGCAGGTTATGGCTACACCTTC
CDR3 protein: CASSEAAGAGYGYTF

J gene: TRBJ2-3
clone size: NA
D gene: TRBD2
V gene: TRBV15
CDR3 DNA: TGTGCCACCAGTCCGGGACTAGCGGGGGGAACGCAGTATTTT
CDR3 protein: CATSPGLAGGTQYF

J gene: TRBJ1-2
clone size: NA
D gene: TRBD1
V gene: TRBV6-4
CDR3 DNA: TGTGCCAGCAGTGACGAGGGGGCGGCTAACTATGGCTACACCTTC
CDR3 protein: CASSDEGAANYGYTF

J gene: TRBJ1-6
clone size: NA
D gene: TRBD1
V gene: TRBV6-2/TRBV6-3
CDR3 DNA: TGTGCCAGCAGTTTCGACAGGGTTAAGGGTTCACCCCTCCACTTT
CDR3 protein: CASSFDRVKGSPLHF

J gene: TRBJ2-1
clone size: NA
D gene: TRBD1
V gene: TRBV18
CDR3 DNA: TGTGCCAGCTCACCACTTGGACAGGGATTAAGCAATGAGCAGTTCTTC
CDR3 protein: CASSPLGQGLSNEQFF

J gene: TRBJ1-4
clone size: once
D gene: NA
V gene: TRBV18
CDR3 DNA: TGTGCCAGCTCCCCTTCCGGTGAAAAACTGTTTTTT
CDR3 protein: CASSPSGEKLFF